This entry concerns a single T cell receptor beta chain. Its antigen target is currently unknown. The input lacks base qualities; no much larger clone sits a single base away. This entry is derived from a study of identical twins listed by TCRdb under 2016. Looking at the study overall: To test whether fetal clonotypes persist, this study deep-sequenced TCR alpha and beta repertoires from monozygotic twins, from unrelated adults of various ages, and from cord blood. To rule out contamination, replicate twin experiments were performed at different times with different library preparation protocols.

Beyond this particular receptor, the publication reports: Because the same donors could not be followed over many years, the conclusions relied on cross-sectional statistical analysis. Compared with coincidental sharing between unrelated individuals, out-of-frame TCR alpha sequences shared between twins showed an excess of sequences with low generation probability. The excess sharing between twins in beta out-of-frame sequences was weaker because fewer shared sequences reduced the signal-to-noise ratio. Out-of-frame TCR alpha sharing in monozygotic twins was systematically underestimated by recombination models, whereas sharing between unrelated individuals was in agreement with the recombination models. Invariant T cells such as MAIT and iNKT could partly confound zero-insertion analyses, though diverse VJ usage argued against this for most clonotypes. Abundant cord blood beta clonotypes had fewer insertions, young adult naive repertoires showed a similar but weaker trend, and memory repertoires showed no such trend.

Compared with germline, V lacks 2 bases and J lacks 2 bases; bases without a gene match: 14. As encoded in the germline V gene, CDR1 is SGDLS while CDR2 is YYNGEE. Measured from the cysteine to the phenylalanine, the CDR3 is 19 residues long. Of all the DNA, just the CDR3 is kept, 57 bases in frame from base 1. Every donor was a healthy Caucasian. Three pairs of female monozygotic twins, all aged roughly 18 to 30 years, were included in the twin cohort. Peripheral blood mononuclear cells were used as the source from which RNA for TCR libraries was isolated. Library preparation used 5' RACE. Sequenced on an Illumina HiSeq 2000. A universal primer binding site was introduced by template switching, and a unique molecular identifier was present in the final cDNA, enabling accurate counting of TCR cDNA molecules. Specific primers in the conserved constant-segment region were used to synthesize first-strand cDNA for the TCR alpha and beta chains. To control for contamination, every cDNA library was double barcoded, receiving both a SMART-Mk sample barcode and Illumina barcodes. TruSeq adapter sequences, together with Illumina sample barcodes, were added in two successive PCR steps. The Illumina HiSeq platform was used with custom primers to sequence TCR alpha and beta cDNA libraries. The study's own analysis went as follows. MiGEC was used to process raw reads and extract unique molecular identifiers, and MiXCR was used to find CDR3 positions. For each individual, recombination models were inferred using an EM algorithm with the repgenHMM and IGoR tools. The tcR package in R was used for shared clonotype analysis, with sharing normalized by the product of cloneset sizes. To study raw recombination without the effects of thymic and clonal selection, out-of-frame nonproductive sequences were analyzed. The public sequencing data were trimmed at Q25 with fastp and processed into clonotypes with MiXCR by TCRdb, which kept only in-frame beta chains. Every CDR3 protein is listed once, alongside the most common genes and DNA of its rows. TCRdb, rather than the study authors, made the V and J calls. The sample yields about 700,000 distinct CDR3 sequences; 8.5% to 9% were counted once. Together, the top ten hold 0.98% of the sample.

The same specimen was also included in a second study, on yellow fever vaccine responses in identical twins. Reported in the second study: According to the authors, in identical twins the way T cells responded to vaccination appeared partly convergent and partly personalized. The study precisely tracked vaccine-responding T cell clones in identical twins.

Specimen: PBMCs. The chain is encoded by TRBV9 joined to TRBJ2-3, with 10 bases aligning to TRBD2. The sequence came from a woman between 18 and 29 years old in good health. The CDR3 reads CASSVSAGLAGALTDTQYF. The DNA sequence is TGTGCCAGCAGCGTCTCGGCAGGGCTAGCGGGGGCCCTCACAGATACGCAGTATTTT.